Listed here is a single T cell receptor beta chain. Original processing notes: Estimation of nucleated cell counts relied on the amplification of reference gene primers. Sequencing was performed with immunoSEQ multiplex PCR; in TCRdb, only in-frame clones are kept and a portion is missing. That table is the source of V, J and clone size, and D and trimming were worked out from the DNA. Of about 10,000 clones in the sample, 89% were seen once. The entry originates in a study of blood T cell repertoires in COVID-19. The wider study: Some COVID-19 samples were acute and others convalescent; all came from the United States, Italy and Spain. In each case, the material was cDNA or gDNA derived from T cells, B-cell-depleted T cells, or PBMCs.

CDR1 and CDR2 from the germline V gene are MNHEY and SVGAGI. V lost 4 bases, J lost 9 bases, and 6 bases stayed unmatched. CDR3 length equals 14 residues. Sequenced material: peripheral blood. The chain couples TRBV6-5 to TRBJ2-5; 12 bases agree with TRBD2. The receptor was isolated from a human donor in a cohort sampled during active COVID-19. CDR3 amino acids: CASSLTSGGRAQYF. The CDR3 bases are TGTGCCAGCAGTTTGACTAGCGGGGGCCGGGCCCAGTACTTC.